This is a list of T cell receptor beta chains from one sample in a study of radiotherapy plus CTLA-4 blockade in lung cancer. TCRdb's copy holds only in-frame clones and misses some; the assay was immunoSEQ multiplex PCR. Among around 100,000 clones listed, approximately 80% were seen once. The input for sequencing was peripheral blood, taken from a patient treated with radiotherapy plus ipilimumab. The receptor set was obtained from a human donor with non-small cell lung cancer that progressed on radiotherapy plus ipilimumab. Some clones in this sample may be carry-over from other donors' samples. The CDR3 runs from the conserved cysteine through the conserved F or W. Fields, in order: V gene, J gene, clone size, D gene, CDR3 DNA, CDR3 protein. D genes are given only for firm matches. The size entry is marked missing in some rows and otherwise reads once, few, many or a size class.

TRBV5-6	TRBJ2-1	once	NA	TGTGCCAGCAGCCAACGCGCGGGCGGGGATGAGCAGTTCTTC	CASSQRAGGDEQFF
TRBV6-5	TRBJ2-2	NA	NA	TGTGCCAGCACCGAACAGGGGGGGGACACCGGGGAGCTGTTTTTT	CASTEQGGDTGELFF
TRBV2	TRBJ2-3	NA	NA	TGTGCCAGCACCAGCACAGATACGCAGTATTTT	CASTSTDTQYF
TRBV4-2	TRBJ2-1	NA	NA	TGTGCCAGCAGCCAAGATGGCGGACAAGGTGAGCAGTTCTTC	CASSQDGGQGEQFF
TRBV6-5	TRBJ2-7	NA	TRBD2	TGTGCCAGCAGGCGTAGCGGGTACGAGCAGTACTTC	CASRRSGYEQYF
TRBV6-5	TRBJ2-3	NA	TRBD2	TGTGCCAGCAGTTACTCGGGGGGGAGCACAGATACGCAGTATTTT	CASSYSGGSTDTQYF
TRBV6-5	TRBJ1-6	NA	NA	TGTGCCAGCACAGGCAGGAGCTCCTATAATTCACCCCTCCACTTT	CASTGRSSYNSPLHF
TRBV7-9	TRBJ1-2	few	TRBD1	TGTGCCAGCAGCGGAACAGGGGGTTATGGCTACACCTTC	CASSGTGGYGYTF
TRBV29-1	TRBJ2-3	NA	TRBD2	TGCAGCGCAGTTACTAGCGGGGGGAACGCAGATACGCAGTATTTT	CSAVTSGGNADTQYF
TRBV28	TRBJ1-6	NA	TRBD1	TGTGCCAGCATGCCGGGACAGGAGTATTCACCCCTCCACTTT	CASMPGQEYSPLHF
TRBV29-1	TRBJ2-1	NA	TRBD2	TGCAGCGTTGATGTCAGGCTAGCGGGGGTCAGCTCCTACAATGAGCAGTTCTTC	CSVDVRLAGVSSYNEQFF
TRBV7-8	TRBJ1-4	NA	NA	TGTGCCAGCAGCTTTTCAGGACAGTTTGCAACTAATGAAAAACTGTTTTTT	CASSFSGQFATNEKLFF
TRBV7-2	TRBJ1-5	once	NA	TGTGCCAGCAGCGTATCTACTCGGGTAGATTGGCAGCCCCAGCATTTT	CASSVSTRVDWQPQHF
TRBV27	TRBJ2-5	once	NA	TGTGCCAGCAGCCTCCGGGGATGGAGCGATTCCGAGACCCAGTACTTC	CASSLRGWSDSETQYF
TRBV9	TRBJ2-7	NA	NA	TGTGCCAGCAGCGTAGGGTTGTTAGACGCCACCTACGAGCAGTACTTC	CASSVGLLDATYEQYF
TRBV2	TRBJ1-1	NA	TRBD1	TGTGCCAGCAGGGCAGGGGGAACCCAAGCTTTCTTT	CASRAGGTQAFF
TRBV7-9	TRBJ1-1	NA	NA	TGTGCCAGCAGCTCAAACAGGGAATTTGTTCGGACTGAAGCTTTCTTT	CASSSNREFVRTEAFF
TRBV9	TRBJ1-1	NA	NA	TGTGCCAGCAGCGGGGGCGGGCAGGTGGCTGAAGCTTTCTTT	CASSGGGQVAEAFF
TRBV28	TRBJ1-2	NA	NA	TGTGCCAGCAGCCCTCTGCTTCTCGGCTACACCTTC	CASSPLLLGYTF
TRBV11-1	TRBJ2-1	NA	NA	TGTGCCAGCAGCTTAGTAAGTACTCGGGAGCAGTTCTTC	CASSLVSTREQFF
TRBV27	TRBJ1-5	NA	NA	TGTGCCAGCAGTTTATACAGGGATAGCAATCAGCCCCAGCATTTT	CASSLYRDSNQPQHF
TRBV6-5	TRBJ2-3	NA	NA	TGTGCCAGCAGTTACCTACTCAGCACAGATACGCAGTATTTT	CASSYLLSTDTQYF
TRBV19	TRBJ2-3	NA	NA	TGTGCCAGTAGTGTACCCCGCACAGATACGCAGTATTTT	CASSVPRTDTQYF
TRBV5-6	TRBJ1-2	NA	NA	TGTGCCAGCAGCTTGGGGCAGCCCTATGGCTACACCTTC	CASSLGQPYGYTF
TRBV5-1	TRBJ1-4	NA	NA	TGCGCCAGCAGCAGCCACATGTCAACTAATGAAAAACTGTTTTTT	CASSSHMSTNEKLFF
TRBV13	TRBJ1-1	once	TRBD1	TGTGCCAGCAGCTCGGACAGGGGAATTGGAACTGAAGCTTTCTTT	CASSSDRGIGTEAFF
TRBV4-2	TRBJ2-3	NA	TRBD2	TGTGCCAGCAGCCAAGAGGGACTAGCGGGGGGCAACACAGATACGCAGTATTTT	CASSQEGLAGGNTDTQYF
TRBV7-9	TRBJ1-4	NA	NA	TGTGCCAGCAGCTCGGAGAAGACAGGTTTTAATGAAAAACTGTTTTTT	CASSSEKTGFNEKLFF
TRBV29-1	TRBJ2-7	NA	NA	TGCAGCGTTGAAGATGTTCAGATCCACGAGCAGTACTTC	CSVEDVQIHEQYF
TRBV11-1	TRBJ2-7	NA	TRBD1	TGTGCCAGCAGCCTCGCCGACAGGGGAGCCTACGAGCAGTACTTC	CASSLADRGAYEQYF